This is a list of T cell receptor beta chains from one sample in a study of CD8+ T cells in alopecia areata. Measured with immunoSEQ multiplex PCR; TCRdb has only the in-frame clones, and not every one. The data hold 90,000 to 100,000 clones, with 60% to 75% observed a single time. The specimen comprised CD8+ T cells sorted from blood, sampled at week 4, from a patient treated with tofacitinib. These TCRs come from a human donor with alopecia areata. Both conserved end residues are part of each CDR3. A D gene is named only where the DNA matches it firmly. Only some rows state a clone size, as once, few, many or a class for expanded clones.

TRBV27	few	TRBD1	TRBJ2-3	TGTGCCAGCAGTTTTTGGCCGGGACAGGGGGCAGATACGCAGTATTTT	CASSFWPGQGADTQYF
TRBV11-2	-	TRBD1	TRBJ2-7	TGTGCCAGCAGCCCCCGGGACAGCTCCTACGAGCAGTACTTC	CASSPRDSSYEQYF
TRBV7-9	-	TRBD2	TRBJ2-3	TGTGCCAGCAGCTCTAGCGGGGAAAACACAGATACGCAGTATTTT	CASSSSGENTDTQYF
TRBV25-1	-	TRBD1	TRBJ1-6	TGTGCCAGCAGTGAGCGGACAGGGTGGTATTCACCCCTCCACTTT	CASSERTGWYSPLHF
TRBV4-1	-	TRBD1	TRBJ1-5	TGCGCCAGCAGCCAAACAGGGGTCAATCAGCCCCAGCATTTT	CASSQTGVNQPQHF
TRBV4-3	-	-	TRBJ2-7	TGCGCCAGCAGCCAGACGGTTTCCTACGAGCAGTACTTC	CASSQTVSYEQYF
TRBV30	-	TRBD1	TRBJ2-7	TGTGCCTGGAGTGTACAGGGGACGACCGTTGACGAGCAGTACTTC	CAWSVQGTTVDEQYF
TRBV27	-	-	TRBJ1-2	TGTGCCACCAGAACTAACTATGGCTACACCTTC	CATRTNYGYTF
TRBV7-9	-	-	TRBJ2-7	TGTGCCAGCAGCGAGGGACTCCTTAGACCCTACGAGCAGTACTTC	CASSEGLLRPYEQYF
TRBV7-6	once	-	TRBJ2-1	TGTGCCAGCAGCTTAGGGAGTGAGCAGTTCTTC	CASSLGSEQFF
TRBV9	-	-	TRBJ1-4	TGTGCCAGCAGCCCAGACTTGGGGGCAGAAAAACTGTTTTTT	CASSPDLGAEKLFF
TRBV7-9	-	TRBD1	TRBJ1-2	TGTGCCAGCAGCTCGACAGGGGCTAACTATGGCTACACCTTC	CASSSTGANYGYTF
TRBV28	once	-	TRBJ2-5	TGTGCCAGCAGTCCCTTACGACTGGGGATGGAGACCCAGTACTTC	CASSPLRLGMETQYF
TRBV29-1	few	-	TRBJ2-1	TGCAGCGTTGAAGGGGTAGTACTGTCCTACAATGAGCAGTTCTTC	CSVEGVVLSYNEQFF
TRBV27	-	TRBD2	TRBJ2-3	TGTGCCAGCGCCCAAAGCGGGGGGAGCACAGATACGCAGTATTTT	CASAQSGGSTDTQYF
TRBV5-6	-	-	TRBJ2-1	TGTGCCAGCAGCTCCGGCTACAATGAGCAGTTCTTC	CASSSGYNEQFF
TRBV29-1	few	-	TRBJ1-2	TGCAGCGTTGTCGACAATGACTATGGCTACACCTTC	CSVVDNDYGYTF
TRBV2	-	-	TRBJ2-3	TGTGCCAGTCCGGGCACAGATACGCAGTATTTT	CASPGTDTQYF
TRBV4-2	-	-	TRBJ1-1	TGTGCCAGCAGCCAAAGGCTCAACGCTGAAGCTTTCTTT	CASSQRLNAEAFF
TRBV4-1	few	TRBD1	TRBJ2-5	TGCGCCAGCAGCCAAGACAGGGGGCAAGAGACCCAGTACTTC	CASSQDRGQETQYF
TRBV5-1	-	-	TRBJ2-5	TGCGCCAGCAGCCGCAGGTGGGAATGGGGAGAGACCCAGTACTTC	CASSRRWEWGETQYF
TRBV5-6	-	-	TRBJ1-2	TGTGCCAGCAGCGGCGGGTTTTTCGACAGAGCTAACTATGGCTACACCTTC	CASSGGFFDRANYGYTF
TRBV30	-	-	TRBJ2-7	TGTGCCTGGAACTCCGGGACACGGGGCTACGAGCAGTACTTC	CAWNSGTRGYEQYF
TRBV15	-	TRBD2	TRBJ2-5	TGTGCCACCAGAACGACTAGCGGAATCCAAGAGACCCAGTACTTC	CATRTTSGIQETQYF
TRBV30	-	-	TRBJ1-1	TGTGCCTGGAGTGTAATCAAGAACACTGAAGCTTTCTTT	CAWSVIKNTEAFF
TRBV5-1	-	-	TRBJ2-7	TGCGCCAGCAGCTTGGACCAGGGCCCCTCCTACGAGCAGTACTTC	CASSLDQGPSYEQYF
TRBV11-2	-	TRBD1	TRBJ2-7	TGTGCCAGCAGCCAAGTCCGGGACAGCTCCTACGAGCAGTACTTC	CASSQVRDSSYEQYF
TRBV4-3	few	-	TRBJ2-1	TGCGCCAGCAGCCAAGGGCCGGGGCCGAGGAATGAGCAGTTCTTC	CASSQGPGPRNEQFF
TRBV9	-	TRBD1	TRBJ2-1	TGTGCCAGCAGCGTAGTTGACAGGGATGAGCAGTTCTTC	CASSVVDRDEQFF
TRBV15	few	-	TRBJ2-2	TGTGCCACCAGCAGAGTAGCGAGTGGACCTCGCGGGGAGCTGTTTTTT	CATSRVASGPRGELFF
TRBV18	-	-	TRBJ1-2	TGTGCCAGCTCCTCCTCGGACGGGGACCCCTATGGCTACACCTTC	CASSSSDGDPYGYTF
TRBV10-2	-	-	TRBJ2-1	TGCGCCAGCAGTGAGTCCGAACTACCAGCCAATGAGCAGTTCTTC	CASSESELPANEQFF
TRBV12-5	many	-	TRBJ1-2	TGTGCTAGTGGTTTGGTACGTCAGGGCCACTATGGCTACACCTTC	CASGLVRQGHYGYTF
TRBV7-3	once	TRBD1	TRBJ1-1	TGTGCCAGCAGCTTACAGGGGGCCGCTGAAGCTTTCTTT	CASSLQGAAEAFF
TRBV9	-	-	TRBJ1-2	TGTGCCAGCAAAAACGACGGGGCGGTCGGTGGCTACACCTTC	CASKNDGAVGGYTF
TRBV4-3	-	TRBD2	TRBJ2-7	TGCGCCAGCAGCCAAGAGGGACTAGCAAACTCCTACGAGCAGTACTTC	CASSQEGLANSYEQYF
TRBV30	medium-sized	TRBD1	TRBJ2-7	TGTGCCTGGAGTGTAGGTACAGGGGATAACTACGAGCAGTACTTC	CAWSVGTGDNYEQYF
TRBV9	-	-	TRBJ2-1	TGTGCCAGCAGCGTACCAGAGGGGGACAATGAGCAGTTCTTC	CASSVPEGDNEQFF
TRBV15	-	-	TRBJ2-3	TGTGCCACCAGCAGCGGCCGAGATACGCAGTATTTT	CATSSGRDTQYF
TRBV29-1	-	-	TRBJ2-2	TGCAGCGTTTCTTCCGGGGAGCTGTTTTTT	CSVSSGELFF
TRBV7-9	-	-	TRBJ2-6	TGTGCCAGCAGCACAGGGACCTCGGGGGCCAACGTCCTGACTTTC	CASSTGTSGANVLTF